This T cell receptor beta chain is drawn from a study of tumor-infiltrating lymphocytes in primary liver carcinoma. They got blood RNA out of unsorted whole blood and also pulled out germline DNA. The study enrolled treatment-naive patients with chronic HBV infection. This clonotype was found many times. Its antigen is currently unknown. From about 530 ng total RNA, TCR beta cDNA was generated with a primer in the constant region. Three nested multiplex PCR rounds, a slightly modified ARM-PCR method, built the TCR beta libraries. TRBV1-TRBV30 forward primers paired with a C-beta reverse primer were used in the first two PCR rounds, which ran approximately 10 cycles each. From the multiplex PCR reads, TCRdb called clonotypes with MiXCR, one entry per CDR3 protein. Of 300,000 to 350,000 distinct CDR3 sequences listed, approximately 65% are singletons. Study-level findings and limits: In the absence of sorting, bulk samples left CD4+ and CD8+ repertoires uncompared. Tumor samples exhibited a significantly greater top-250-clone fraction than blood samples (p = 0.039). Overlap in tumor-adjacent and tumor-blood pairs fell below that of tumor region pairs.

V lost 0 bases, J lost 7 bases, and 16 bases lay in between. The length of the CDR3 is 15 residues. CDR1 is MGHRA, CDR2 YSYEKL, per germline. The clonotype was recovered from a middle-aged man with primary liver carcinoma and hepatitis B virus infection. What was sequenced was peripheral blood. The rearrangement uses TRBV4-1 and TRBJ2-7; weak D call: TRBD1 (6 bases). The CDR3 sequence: CASSQDNRVGVEQYF. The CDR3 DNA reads TGCGCCAGCAGCCAAGATAACAGGGTCGGGGTAGAGCAGTACTTC.